This entry concerns a single T cell receptor beta chain. CDR1 PRHDT and CDR2 FYEKMQ come from the germline V gene (reference sequence). The germline V and J ends were trimmed by 5 bases and 3 bases, with 15 bases remaining between them. The CDR3 has 15 residues. Here immunoSEQ multiplex PCR was the method, and the copy in TCRdb shows in-frame clones only, minus some. This table holds about 160,000 clones, over 95% found once. This record belongs to a study of control samples from healthy donors and cancer patients. The chain carries TRBV13 and TRBJ2-3, with D possibly called TRBD1 or TRBD2 (6 bases each). Sequences were obtained from blood. This TCR derives from a woman aged 30 to 39 in good health. CDR3 bases: TGTGCCAGCAGCCCAGGGCAGGGGAGGACAGATACGCAGTATTTT. Protein: CASSPGQGRTDTQYF.